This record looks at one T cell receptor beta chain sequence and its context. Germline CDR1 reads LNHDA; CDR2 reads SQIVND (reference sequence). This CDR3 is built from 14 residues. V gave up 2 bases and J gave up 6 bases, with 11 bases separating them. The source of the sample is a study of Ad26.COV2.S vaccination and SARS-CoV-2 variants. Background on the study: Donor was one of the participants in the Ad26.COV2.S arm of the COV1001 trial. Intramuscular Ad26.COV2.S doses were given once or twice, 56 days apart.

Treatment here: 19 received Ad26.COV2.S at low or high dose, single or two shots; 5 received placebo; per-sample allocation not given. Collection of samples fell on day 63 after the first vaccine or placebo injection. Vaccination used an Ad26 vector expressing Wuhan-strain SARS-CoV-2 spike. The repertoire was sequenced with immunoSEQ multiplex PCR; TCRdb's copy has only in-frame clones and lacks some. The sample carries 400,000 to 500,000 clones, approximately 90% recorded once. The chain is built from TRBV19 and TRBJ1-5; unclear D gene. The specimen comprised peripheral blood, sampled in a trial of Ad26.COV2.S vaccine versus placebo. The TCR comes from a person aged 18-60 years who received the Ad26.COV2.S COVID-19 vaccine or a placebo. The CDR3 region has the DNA TGTGCCAGTAGTATATTAGGAGGGCCTCAGCCCCAGCATTTT. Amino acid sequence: CASSILGGPQPQHF.